At least ten counts were recorded for the clone carrying this T cell receptor beta chain. Its antigen is unidentified. The junction departs from germline at one end; a sequencing error may be responsible. This beta chain is off target for a library built for alpha chains, so its abundance means little. This record comes from a study of spatial heterogeneity in lung cancer. At the level of the study: Matched bulk RNA-seq yielded a T cell module score, and TCR transcript counts in tumor regions correlated strongly with that score. Findings and limits, study-wide: Tracking of tumor mutation counts was seen in expanded intratumoral alpha and beta TCR counts.

One entry per CDR3 protein results from TCRdb running MiXCR on the 5' RACE reads. The table lists under 20,000 distinct CDR3 sequences, 5% to 6% of them singletons. Noted time point: sample taken at primary tumor resection. The authors sequenced whole RNA from tumor, nontumor lung or frozen PBMC without sorting. From germline, CDR1 is MDHEN and CDR2 SYDVKM. CDR3 size: 14 residues. Sequenced here: lung tumor tissue, sampled at surgery. This chain links TRBV28 with TRBJ2-7, with 7 bases aligning to TRBD2. This TCR derives from a female donor with early-stage non-small cell lung cancer. This chain's CDR3 is CASSSPSGPYEQHF. The CDR3 bases are TGTGCCAGCAGTTCCCCTAGCGGACCCTACGAGCAGCACTTC.